The 13 T cell receptor beta chains given below trace back to one sample, sequenced in a study of CD8+CD57+ T cells in acquired aplastic anemia. Patients chosen for sequencing had CD8+CD57+ cells that had expanded, as shown by flow cytometry. For CDR3 and TCR beta VDJ profiling, genomic DNA was the template used. Via MiXCR, TCRdb re-called the reads, giving one row per CDR3 protein. The sample lists under 350,000 distinct CDR3 sequences; approximately 57% were seen once. The sample consisted of sorted CD4+, CD8+, or CD8+CD57+ T cells (not recorded which) from PBMCs. These receptors were collected from a human donor with aplastic anemia.

The chain joins TRBV5-1 to TRBJ2-3; D is undetermined. This CDR3 has 16 amino acids. In germline, CDR1 is SGHRS, CDR2 YFSETQ. V dropped 4 bases and J dropped 0 bases, with 15 bases sitting between them. The DNA of the CDR3 is TGCGCCAGCAGCGGGGAAAATTCACCTAGCACAGATACGCAGTATTTT. It yields the protein CASSGENSPSTDTQYF.

The CDR3 sequence is CASSYPKPGPRVTGELFF. Here the CDR3 DNA reads TGTGCCAGCAGCTACCCTAAACCCGGGCCGAGGGTCACCGGGGAGCTGTTTTTT. The V gene is TRBV7-6, the J gene TRBJ2-2; possibly TRBD2 for D (5 bases). Germline values: CDR1 SGHVS, CDR2 FNYEAQ. The V and J ends lost 4 bases and 4 bases respectively, with 22 bases between them. This CDR3 has 18 residues.

The chain is built from TRBV2 and TRBJ2-1; 7 nucleotides line up with TRBD2. The V gene end was trimmed by 4 bases and the J gene end by 10 bases; junction bases not matched to a gene: 13. CDR3 length: 15 amino acids. CDR1 and CDR2 from the germline V gene are SNHLY and FYNNEI. CDR3: CASSGVGLAGVEQFF. CDR3 bases: TGTGCCAGCAGTGGAGTAGGTCTGGCGGGGGTCGAGCAGTTCTTC. Full variable domain (outside the CDR3, taken from reference TRBV2 and TRBJ2-1): EPEVTQTPSHQVTQMGQEVILRCVPISNHLYFYWYRQILGQKVEFLVSFYNNEISEKSEIFDDQFSVERPDGSNFTLKIRSTKLEDSAMYFCASSGVGLAGVEQFFGPGTRLTVL.

Only one count was recorded for this clonotype. V is TRBV5-4 and J is TRBJ2-7; 10 nucleotides agree with TRBD2. The germline V gene has CDR1 SGHNT and CDR2 YYREEE (reference sequence). The CDR3 runs to 15 residues. With V trimmed by 0 bases and J by 5 bases, 5 bases remained unmatched. The DNA of the CDR3 is TGTGCCAGCAGCTTGGCTAGCGGGAGTCTCCACGAGCAGTACTTC. Its translation is CASSLASGSLHEQYF.

The gene calls are TRBV2 and TRBJ2-4, with 10 bases matching TRBD2. The germline CDR1 and CDR2 sequences are SNHLY and FYNNEI. Trimming removed 6 bases from V and 5 bases from J; junction bases left unmatched: 1. The CDR3 has 13 amino acids. CDR3 sequence: CASRGLAENIQYF. CDR3 sequence (DNA): TGTGCCAGCAGAGGACTAGCGGAAAACATTCAGTACTTC.

This clonotype was seen at least ten times. The chain couples TRBV24-1 to TRBJ1-2; no reliable D call. The ends were cut back, 5 bases at V and 0 bases at J, with 6 bases in the middle. The CDR3 covers 13 residues. The V gene's germline CDR1 is KGHDR and CDR2 SFDVKD. CDR3 amino acids: CATSAPSNYGYTF. In DNA form, the CDR3 reads TGTGCCACCAGTGCACCTTCTAACTATGGCTACACCTTC.

J is TRBJ2-1 and V is TRBV7-8, with D maybe TRBD2 (6 bases). Trimming stripped 0 bases from V and 11 bases from J, with 8 bases between. The CDR3 runs to 12 residues. Germline V lookup: CDR1 SGHVS, CDR2 FQNEAQ. In DNA, the CDR3 is TGTGCCAGCAGCTTAGCGCGGGGTCAGCAGTTCTTC. This translates into CASSLARGQQFF.

This clonotype turned up a few times. The chain employs TRBV7-2 and TRBJ2-7; D unclear. CDR1 and CDR2 (germline): SGHTA, FQGNSA. CDR3 length: 14 residues. Trimming shortened V by 1 base and J by 3 bases, and 10 bases separated the two germline ends. Here the CDR3 DNA reads TGTGCCAGCAGCTTAGGTCGGACCGGCTACGAGCAGTACTTC. It specifies CASSLGRTGYEQYF.

The J gene is TRBJ2-7, the V gene TRBV6-5; D unclear. V was pared by 6 bases and J by 5 bases, with 23 bases between. Per the germline V gene, CDR1 is MNHEY and CDR2 is SVGAGI. The CDR3 consists of 16 residues. The CDR3 DNA reads as TGTGCCAGCAGCCAAGTAGGACCCAGCAGTAGTGACGAGCAGTACTTC. This encodes CASSQVGPSSSDEQYF.

V gene TRBV4-2 combines with J gene TRBJ1-2; no clear D. The V and J ends lost 3 bases and 1 base respectively, with 9 bases between them. The CDR3 is 14 amino acids. Germline values: CDR1 LGHNA, CDR2 YNFKEQ. This CDR3 is CASSHRSVNYGYTF. The CDR3 DNA reads TGTGCCAGCAGCCATCGCAGCGTTAACTATGGCTACACCTTC.

This chain links TRBV12-3 or TRBV12-4 with TRBJ2-3; TRBD2 might be the D (7 bases). This CDR3 is built from 14 residues. V was shortened by 4 bases and J by 2 bases, with 10 bases between the two germline ends. The CDR3 here is CASSYRDYTDTQYF. As DNA, the CDR3 is TGTGCCAGCAGTTACAGGGACTACACAGATACGCAGTATTTT.

J is TRBJ2-7 and V is TRBV7-9, with D possibly being TRBD1 (6 bases). Germline V CDR1 and CDR2: SEHNR, FQNEAQ (reference sequence). This CDR3 has 15 amino acids. The ends were cut back, 4 bases at V and 2 bases at J, with 15 bases in the middle. This CDR3 reads CASSSPGHRTYEQYF. The CDR3 nucleotides are TGTGCCAGCAGCTCTCCGGGACATAGGACCTACGAGCAGTACTTC.

This clonotype was seen ten or more times. The chain uses TRBV3-1 and TRBJ2-5, with D possibly TRBD1 on 7 matching bases. The CDR3 length is 13 residues. Germline CDR1 and CDR2: LGHDT and YNNKEL (reference sequence). Between the trimmed V and J ends, which lost 4 bases and 7 bases, there was a span of 13 bases. This chain's CDR3 is CASSPQGGGTQYF. CDR3 bases: TGTGCCAGCAGCCCCCAGGGGGGCGGGACCCAGTACTTC.